This is a list of T cell receptor beta chains from one sample in a study of shared clonotypes between healthy human individuals. Assay used: immunoSEQ multiplex PCR; TCRdb lists only in-frame clones, some missing. In the table there are some 1.5 million clones, roughly 96% of which are singletons. The source material was naive CD4+ T cells sorted from blood. These receptors all stem from a man aged 25-45 years in good health. Each CDR3 is given without its conserved first and last residue.

j_call: TRBJ2-1
cdr3_length: 13
v_call: TRBV7-2
cdr3_aa: ASSLDSSSYNEQF

j_call: TRBJ2-7
cdr3_length: 13
v_call: TRBV7-9
cdr3_aa: ASSFRLAGGYEQY

j_call: TRBJ2-3
cdr3_length: 13
v_call: TRBV5-1
cdr3_aa: ASSWNSGATDTQY

j_call: TRBJ1-4
cdr3_length: 13
v_call: TRBV4-1
cdr3_aa: ASSQVSLGGEKLF

j_call: TRBJ2-3
cdr3_length: 12
v_call: TRBV6-5
cdr3_aa: ASSYDWDTDTQY

j_call: TRBJ1-2
cdr3_length: 12
v_call: TRBV7-9
cdr3_aa: ASTFRDTGHGYT

j_call: TRBJ1-6
cdr3_length: 17
v_call: TRBV11-2
cdr3_aa: ASSPASRIGTVNNSPLH

j_call: TRBJ2-7
cdr3_length: 11
v_call: TRBV10-3
cdr3_aa: AIRGVSSYEQY

j_call: TRBJ2-5
cdr3_length: 14
v_call: TRBV27
cdr3_aa: ASSFSSGRAAETQY

j_call: TRBJ2-3
cdr3_length: 8
v_call: TRBV29-1
cdr3_aa: SVAVGTQY

j_call: TRBJ2-2
cdr3_length: 12
v_call: TRBV2
cdr3_aa: ATTDRANTGELF

j_call: TRBJ2-1
cdr3_length: 9
v_call: TRBV30
cdr3_aa: AIVPYNEQF

j_call: TRBJ1-2
cdr3_length: 12
v_call: TRBV7-9
cdr3_aa: ASSEGQGYYGYT

j_call: TRBJ2-1
cdr3_length: 14
v_call: TRBV27
cdr3_aa: ASSLSRRGRFSEQF

j_call: TRBJ2-7
cdr3_length: 10
v_call: TRBV28
cdr3_aa: ASAGDSYEQY

j_call: TRBJ1-2
cdr3_length: 11
v_call: TRBV29-1
cdr3_aa: SVKGGAGIRYT

j_call: TRBJ1-1
cdr3_length: 14
v_call: TRBV21-1
cdr3_aa: ASSKDFGDRYGEAF

j_call: TRBJ1-5
cdr3_length: 11
v_call: TRBV18
cdr3_aa: ASSVDDNQPQH

j_call: TRBJ2-1
cdr3_length: 9
v_call: TRBV20-1
cdr3_aa: SAPPRGEQF

j_call: TRBJ2-5
cdr3_length: 12
v_call: TRBV6-1
cdr3_aa: ASSEGGQRETQY

j_call: TRBJ2-3
cdr3_length: 15
v_call: TRBV7-2
cdr3_aa: ASSPRAGGIHTDTQY

j_call: TRBJ2-7
cdr3_length: 10
v_call: TRBV29-1
cdr3_aa: SVRTSLYEQY

j_call: TRBJ1-5
cdr3_length: 18
v_call: TRBV19
cdr3_aa: ASSIDSPMTGQGLNQPQH

j_call: TRBJ2-7
cdr3_length: 15
v_call: TRBV9
cdr3_aa: ASSAGLAGGPSYEQY

j_call: TRBJ1-5
cdr3_length: 13
v_call: TRBV15
cdr3_aa: ATSSGTGAFQPQH

j_call: TRBJ2-5
cdr3_length: 13
v_call: TRBV5-4
cdr3_aa: ASSLTPGARETQY

j_call: TRBJ2-1
cdr3_length: 13
v_call: TRBV7-9
cdr3_aa: ASSPGTVSSGEQF

j_call: TRBJ2-1
cdr3_length: 13
v_call: TRBV18
cdr3_aa: ASSPGGSSYNEQF

j_call: TRBJ1-3
cdr3_length: 12
v_call: TRBV6-5
cdr3_aa: ASSYSGSGNTIY

j_call: TRBJ2-7
cdr3_length: 11
v_call: TRBV7-9
cdr3_aa: ASSPNAGHEQY

j_call: TRBJ2-7
cdr3_length: 13
v_call: TRBV6-1
cdr3_aa: ASSEEAGTPYEQY

j_call: TRBJ2-7
cdr3_length: 15
v_call: TRBV5-1
cdr3_aa: ASSWGTGGPDPYEQY

j_call: TRBJ1-3
cdr3_length: 19
v_call: TRBV4-1
cdr3_aa: ASSRGRSARDQLNSGNTIY

j_call: TRBJ1-5
cdr3_length: 15
v_call: TRBV4-1
cdr3_aa: ASSQEGVAGRNQPQH

j_call: TRBJ2-7
cdr3_length: 10
v_call: TRBV28
cdr3_aa: ASARDSYEQY

j_call: TRBJ2-7
cdr3_length: 12
v_call: TRBV27
cdr3_aa: ASSLRGTGEEQY

j_call: TRBJ2-7
cdr3_length: 11
v_call: TRBV19
cdr3_aa: ASSIGARSTQY

j_call: TRBJ2-7
cdr3_length: 14
v_call: TRBV2
cdr3_aa: ASRLGLAGSRREQY

j_call: TRBJ1-1
cdr3_length: 13
v_call: TRBV11-2
cdr3_aa: ASSLVATGGTEAF

j_call: TRBJ1-3
cdr3_length: 13
v_call: TRBV6-1
cdr3_aa: ASSEEGLAGNTIY